What follows are 3 T cell receptor beta chains derived from one specimen sequenced in a study of Ad26.COV2.S vaccination and SARS-CoV-2 variants. Here immunoSEQ multiplex PCR was the method, and the copy in TCRdb shows in-frame clones only, minus some. Among approximately 500,000 clones listed, 70% to 90% were seen once. Regarding treatment: 15 to 20 received Ad26.COV2.S at low or high dose, single or two shots; about five received placebo; per-sample allocation not given. Sampling took place 63 days after the first vaccine or placebo injection. This specimen was peripheral blood, taken in a trial of Ad26.COV2.S vaccine versus placebo. These receptors came from a person between 18 and 60 years old who received the Ad26.COV2.S COVID-19 vaccine or a placebo.

CDR3 nucleotide sequence: TGTGCCAGCAGACCCGACAGGGGGCAACGCGAGCAGTACTTC. Translation gives CASRPDRGQREQYF. The chain employs TRBV6-5 and TRBJ2-7; 10 bases are shared with TRBD1. V was clipped by 6 bases and J by 6 bases; unmatched bases: 8. The CDR3 length is 14 residues. Per germline, CDR1 MNHEY and CDR2 SVGAGI.

This sequence joins TRBV30 and TRBJ2-1; unclear D gene. Deletions cut 0 bases from V and 9 bases from J, with 6 bases between. The CDR3 extends over 11 amino acids. Germline values: CDR1 GTSNPN, CDR2 SVGIG (reference sequence). CDR3 region: CAWSVNVEQFF. The CDR3 region has the DNA TGTGCCTGGAGTGTAAACGTTGAGCAGTTCTTC.

The J gene is TRBJ2-7, the V gene TRBV28; the D gene is possibly TRBD1 (6 bases). CDR1 and CDR2 (germline): MDHEN, SYDVKM. The CDR3 runs 11 residues. Between the trimmed V and J ends, which lost 6 bases and 12 bases, there was a span of 15 bases. CDR3 DNA sequence: TGTGCCAGCAGGATCCCCGGGACATGGTACTTC. This gives the protein CASRIPGTWYF.